This TCR beta chain emerged from a study of sequential checkpoint blockade in melanoma. Study information: Randomization was 1:1 between first-line nivolumab→ipilimumab and ipilimumab→nivolumab. Roughly 22 patients had matched tumor biopsies before treatment and at week 13 after nivolumab or ipilimumab alone.

Of note for this clone: What it binds is unknown.

Described treatment: randomized to nivolumab then ipilimumab (arm A) or the reverse (arm B). None of the patients previously received DNA-damaging chemotherapy. Here immunoSEQ multiplex PCR was the method, and the copy in TCRdb shows in-frame clones only, minus some. The sample holds 5,000 to 6,000 clones, under 30% seen once. Germline assignment: CDR1 LNHDA and CDR2 SQIVND (reference sequence). CDR3 size: 14 residues. V lost 5 bases to trimming and J lost 3 bases; unmatched junction nucleotides: 5. General study findings and limits: PD-L1 staining and CD8+ counts, not mutational load, tracked tumor T-cell clonality.

The sequence came from a human donor with melanoma. The chain employs TRBV19 and TRBJ2-5; 8 nucleotides line up with TRBD2. Source: tumor tissue (inferred from file names), taken from a patient given nivolumab and ipilimumab in sequence. The CDR3 sequence: CASSGGLAEETQYF. In DNA, the CDR3 is TGTGCCAGTAGTGGCGGACTAGCAGAAGAGACCCAGTACTTC.